This T cell receptor beta chain was identified in a study of shared clonotypes between healthy human individuals. This clone was detected a few times. The CDR3 loop spans 14 amino acids. Germline V gene lookup returns CDR1 SGHTA and CDR2 FQGNSA. Trimming removed 3 bases from V and 7 bases from J, with 12 bases in between. TCRdb's table, derived via immunoSEQ multiplex PCR, lists solely in-frame clones and lacks some. The table shows under 1,100,000 clones, with 60% to 80% occurring only once. Sequencing input: memory CD4+ T cells sorted from blood. The subset is: CD45RA-negative fraction. The chain carries TRBV7-2 and TRBJ2-2; D perhaps matches TRBD1 (5 bases). This clonotype was sampled from a man between 18 and 35 years old in good health. The CDR3 DNA follows: TGTGCCAGCAGCTTTTACAGGACGAGCGGGGAGCTGTTTTTT. It encodes CASSFYRTSGELFF.